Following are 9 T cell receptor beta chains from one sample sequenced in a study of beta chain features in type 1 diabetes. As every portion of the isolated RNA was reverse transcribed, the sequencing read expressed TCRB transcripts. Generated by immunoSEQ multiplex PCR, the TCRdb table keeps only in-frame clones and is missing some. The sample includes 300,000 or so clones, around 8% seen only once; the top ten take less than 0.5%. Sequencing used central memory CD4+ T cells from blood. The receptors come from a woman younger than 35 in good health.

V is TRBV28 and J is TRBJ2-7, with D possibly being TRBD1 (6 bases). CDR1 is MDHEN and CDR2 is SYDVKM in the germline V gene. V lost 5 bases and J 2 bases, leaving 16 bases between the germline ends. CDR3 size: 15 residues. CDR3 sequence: CASSTQGPSTYEQYF. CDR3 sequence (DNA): TGTGCCAGCAGTACCCAGGGGCCCTCAACCTACGAGCAGTACTTC.

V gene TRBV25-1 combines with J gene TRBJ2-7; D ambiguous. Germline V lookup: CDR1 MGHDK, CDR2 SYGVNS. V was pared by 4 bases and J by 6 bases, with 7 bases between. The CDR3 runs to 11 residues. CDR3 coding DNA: TGTGCCAGCAGTGTTACGAGCGAGCAGTACTTC. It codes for CASSVTSEQYF.

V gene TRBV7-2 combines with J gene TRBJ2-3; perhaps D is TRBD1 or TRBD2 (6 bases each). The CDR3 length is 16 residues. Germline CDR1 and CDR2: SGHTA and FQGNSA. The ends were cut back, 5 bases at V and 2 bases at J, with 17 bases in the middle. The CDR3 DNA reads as TGTGCCAGCAGCCGCCAAGGGGGAGGTACCACAGATACGCAGTATTTT. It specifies CASSRQGGGTTDTQYF.

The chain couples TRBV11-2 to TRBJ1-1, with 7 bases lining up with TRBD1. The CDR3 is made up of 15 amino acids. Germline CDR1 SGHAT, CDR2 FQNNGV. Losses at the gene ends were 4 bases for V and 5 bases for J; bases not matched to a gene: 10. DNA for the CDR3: TGTGCCAGCAGCTCCCGACAGGGATCGAGAACTGAAGCTTTCTTT. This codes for CASSSRQGSRTEAFF. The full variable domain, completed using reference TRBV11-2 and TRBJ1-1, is EAGVAQSPRYKIIEKRQSVAFWCNPISGHATLYWYQQILGQGPKLLIQFQNNGVVDDSQLPKDRFSAERLKGVDSTLKIQPAKLEDSAVYLCASSSRQGSRTEAFFGQGTRLTVV.

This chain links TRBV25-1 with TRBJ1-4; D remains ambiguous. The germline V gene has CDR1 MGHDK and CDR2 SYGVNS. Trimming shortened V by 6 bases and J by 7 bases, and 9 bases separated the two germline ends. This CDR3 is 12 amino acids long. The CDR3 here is CASRDFVEKLFF. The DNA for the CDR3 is TGTGCCAGCAGAGATTTTGTTGAAAAACTGTTTTTT. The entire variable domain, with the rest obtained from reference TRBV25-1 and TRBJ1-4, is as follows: EADIYQTPRYLVIGTGKKITLECSQTMGHDKMYWYQQDPGMELHLIHYSYGVNSTEKGDLSSESTVSRIRTEHFPLTLESARPSHTSQYLCASRDFVEKLFFGSGTQLSVL.

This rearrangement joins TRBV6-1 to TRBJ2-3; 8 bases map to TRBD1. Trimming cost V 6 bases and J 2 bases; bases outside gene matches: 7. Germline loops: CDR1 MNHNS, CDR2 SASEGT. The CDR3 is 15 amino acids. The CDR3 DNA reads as TGTGCCAGCAGAAGGGACAGGAGGGCCACAGATACGCAGTATTTT. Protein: CASRRDRRATDTQYF.

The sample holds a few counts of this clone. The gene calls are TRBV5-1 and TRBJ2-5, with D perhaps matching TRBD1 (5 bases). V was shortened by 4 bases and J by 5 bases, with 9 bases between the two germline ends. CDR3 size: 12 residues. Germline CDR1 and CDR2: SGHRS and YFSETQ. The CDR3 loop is CASSQGFETQYF. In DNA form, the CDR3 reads TGCGCCAGCAGCCAGGGATTTGAGACCCAGTACTTC.

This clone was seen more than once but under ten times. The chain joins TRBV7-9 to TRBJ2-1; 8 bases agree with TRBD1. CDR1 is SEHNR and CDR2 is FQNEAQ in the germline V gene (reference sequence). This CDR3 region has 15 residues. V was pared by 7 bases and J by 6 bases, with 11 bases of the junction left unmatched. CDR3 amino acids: CASTIAGGASNEQFF. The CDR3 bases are TGTGCCAGCACCATCGCAGGGGGCGCCTCCAATGAGCAGTTCTTC.

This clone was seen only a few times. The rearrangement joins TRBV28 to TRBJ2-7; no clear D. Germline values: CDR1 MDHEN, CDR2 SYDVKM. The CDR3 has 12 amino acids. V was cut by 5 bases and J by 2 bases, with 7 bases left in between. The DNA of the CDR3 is TGTGCCAGCAGTATCAGGCCCTACGAGCAGTACTTC. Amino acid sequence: CASSIRPYEQYF. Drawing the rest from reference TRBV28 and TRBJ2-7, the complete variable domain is DVKVTQSSRYLVKRTGEKVFLECVQDMDHENMFWYRQDPGLGLRLIYFSYDVKMKEKGDIPEGYSVSREKKERFSLILESASTNQTSMYLCASSIRPYEQYFGPGTRLTVT.